This T cell receptor beta chain was sequenced during a study of early T cells in non-severe SARS-CoV-2 infection. About the research overall: Chains stayed unpaired after sequencing of bulk RNA from unsorted whole blood.

This clonotype was observed a handful of times. Its antigen is as yet unknown. Individual cDNA molecules each received unique molecular identifiers attached to them. TCRdb called the 5' RACE reads again in MiXCR, with one record for every CDR3 protein. Of under 75,000 distinct CDR3 sequences listed, approximately 11% were seen once; the top ten hold approximately 10%. Study results and limitations: A preference for anti-spike CD8 responses marked VDJdb matching, which missed private and CD4 specificities.

V was shortened by 2 bases and J by 2 bases, with 10 bases between the two germline ends. There are 15 residues in the CDR3. The rearrangement joins TRBV12-3 or TRBV12-4 to TRBJ2-4; TRBD2 is a possible D gene (5 bases). The source of this sequence is an adult who was a healthcare worker with PCR-confirmed SARS-CoV-2 infection or an uninfected control (not recorded which). Material for sequencing was whole blood. DNA for the CDR3: TGTGCCAGCAGTTTATACGGGATCACCAAAAACATTCAGTACTTC. Protein sequence: CASSLYGITKNIQYF.